This TCR beta chain was sequenced during a study of identical twins. No donor was unhealthy or non-Caucasian. Ten or more counts support this clonotype. As yet, its antigen is unknown. General observations from the study: With abundant cord blood beta clonotypes, insertions were fewer; memory repertoires showed no such pattern.

TCRdb reprocessed the 5' RACE reads via MiXCR and lists one record per CDR3 protein. The data show about 240,000 distinct CDR3 sequences, 10% to 13% seen once. Input material: memory T cells sorted from blood. The clonotype originates from a man between 45 and 60 years old in good health.

The CDR3 nucleotides read TGCGCCAGCAGCCCAGGGGCAGGGGGAAAGGAGACCCAGTACTTC. This codes for CASSPGAGGKETQYF. The chain uses TRBV5-1 and TRBJ2-5; 7 bases line up with TRBD1. This CDR3 has 15 residues. Germline loops: CDR1 SGHRS, CDR2 YFSETQ. The V gene end was trimmed by 4 bases and the J gene end by 5 bases; junction bases not matched to a gene: 11. The whole variable domain, remainder taken from reference TRBV5-1 and TRBJ2-5, is KAGVTQTPRYLIKTRGQQVTLSCSPISGHRSVSWYQQTPGQGLQFLFEYFSETQRNKGNFPGRFSGRQFSNSRSEMNVSTLELGDSALYLCASSPGAGGKETQYFGPGTRLLVL.